This T cell receptor (beta chain) was recovered during a study of OX40 agonist ivuxolimab in advanced cancers. Study-level information: A diagnosis of hepatocellular carcinoma, melanoma, renal cell or head and neck cancer was present in dose-escalation patients. Partial responses were achieved by three patients, one with hepatocellular carcinoma and two with cutaneous melanoma.

As concerns this clone: Its specificity is not known.

This table comes from immunoSEQ multiplex PCR, and its TCRdb copy is limited to in-frame clones, with some not included. Of fewer than 30,000 clones detected, more than 75% appear once; the ten largest clones hold 15% to 25%. The timepoints at which blood was sampled were baseline, cycle 4 day 1, and cycle 7 day 1. This CDR3 has 16 residues. V lost 4 bases and J lost 10, with 23 bases in between. CDR1 is LNHDA and CDR2 is SQIVND in the germline V gene (reference sequence). Notes on the study in general: Relatively little clonal expansion, among the lowest observed, appeared in partial responders at 0.1-3.0 mg/kg.

The specimen comprised CD4+ or CD8+ T cells sorted from blood, sampled in a trial of the OX40 agonist ivuxolimab. This TCR was recovered from an adult with an advanced solid tumor such as melanoma, head and neck, liver or kidney cancer. The V and J genes are TRBV19 and TRBJ2-1, with D possibly being TRBD2 (6 bases). This CDR3 reads CASSNWGSGPLGEQFF. CDR3 in DNA: TGTGCCAGTAGTAATTGGGGTAGCGGCCCTTTGGGAGAGCAGTTCTTC. The complete variable domain, with remaining parts taken from reference TRBV19 and TRBJ2-1, reads DGGITQSPKYLFRKEGQNVTLSCEQNLNHDAMYWYRQDPGQGLRLIYYSQIVNDFQKGDIAEGYSVSREKKESFPLTVTSAQKNPTAFYLCASSNWGSGPLGEQFFGPGTRLTVL.